What follows are 30 T cell receptor beta chains derived from one specimen sequenced in a study of blood T cell repertoires in COVID-19. Here immunoSEQ multiplex PCR was the method, and the copy in TCRdb shows in-frame clones only, minus some. Here the sample spans around 55,000 clones, around nine tenths being singletons. Material for sequencing was peripheral blood. The source is a man in his sixties with active COVID-19.

V usage is TRBV7-6 and J usage is TRBJ2-1; 8 bases agree with TRBD2. This CDR3 spans 18 amino acids. Losses at the gene ends were 1 base for V and 4 bases for J; bases not matched to a gene: 12. Germline assignment: CDR1 SGHVS and CDR2 FNYEAQ. The CDR3 sequence is CASSLVVSGTQTYNEQFF. DNA for the CDR3: TGTGCCAGCAGCTTAGTTGTTAGCGGGACCCAAACTTACAATGAGCAGTTCTTC.

This sequence joins TRBV10-3 and TRBJ2-7; 8 bases map to TRBD2. Germline V gives CDR1 ENHRY, CDR2 SYGVKD. The ends lost 6 bases at V and 2 bases at J; junction bases unmatched: 3. This CDR3 is 13 amino acids long. CDR3 in amino acids: CAIRDSGTYEQYF. The CDR3 coding sequence is TGTGCCATCAGAGATAGCGGGACCTACGAGCAGTACTTC.

The chain employs TRBV2 and TRBJ1-5; TRBD1 matches 7 bases. Unmatched junction bases numbered 16, after V lost 10 bases and J lost 4 bases. The CDR3 totals 16 residues. CDR1 and CDR2 from the germline V gene are SNHLY and FYNNEI. In DNA form, the CDR3 reads TGTGCCAACAAACAAAGGGACAGTATACCTAATCAGCCCCAGCATTTT. This translates into CANKQRDSIPNQPQHF.

The V call is TRBV19, the J call TRBJ2-1, with 16 bases identical to TRBD2. There are 18 residues in the CDR3. The germline V gene has CDR1 LNHDA and CDR2 SQIVND (reference sequence). V shed 8 bases, J shed 3 bases, and the junction held 10 bases outside the gene matches. CDR3 loop: CASDQGLAGGQFYNEQFF. DNA of the CDR3: TGTGCCAGTGACCAGGGACTAGCGGGAGGGCAGTTCTACAATGAGCAGTTCTTC.

The chain has TRBV2 and TRBJ1-3; 9 bases are a match to TRBD1. CDR1 is SNHLY and CDR2 is FYNNEI in the germline V gene. The V gene end was trimmed by 2 bases and the J gene end by 1 base; junction bases not matched to a gene: 9. This CDR3 has 18 amino acids. The CDR3: CASSEFGRQGESGNTIYF. CDR3 nucleotides: TGTGCCAGCAGTGAATTTGGCCGACAGGGGGAATCTGGAAACACCATATATTTT.

This rearrangement joins TRBV5-5 to TRBJ1-2, with D perhaps TRBD1 (6 bases). This CDR3 contains 12 residues. Trimming cost V 2 bases and J 8 bases, with 10 bases left between them. CDR1 is SGHKS, CDR2 YYEKEE, per germline (reference sequence). The CDR3 protein is CASSFSGAGYTF. In DNA form, the CDR3 reads TGTGCCAGCAGCTTTTCAGGGGCCGGCTACACCTTC.

CDR3 protein: CASSQATVNQPQHF. The CDR3 bases are TGTGCCAGCAGCCAAGCGACAGTTAATCAGCCCCAGCATTTT. The chain is built from TRBV3-1 (or the pseudogene TRBV3-2) and TRBJ1-5, with a weak D call TRBD1 (5 bases). The CDR3 extends over 14 amino acids. The V end was cut by 1 base, the J end by 4 bases, with 8 bases between. Germline V gene data show CDR1 as LGHDT and CDR2 as YNNKEL (reference sequence).

The chain links TRBV11-2 to TRBJ2-1; 10 nucleotides line up with TRBD1. This CDR3 has 16 residues. Germline CDR1 and CDR2: SGHAT and FQNNGV. Losses at the gene ends were 5 bases for V and 4 bases for J; bases not matched to a gene: 8. The DNA of the CDR3 is TGTGCCAGCAGCCCGCTCCGACAGGGGGCTTACAATGAGCAGTTCTTC. This sequence encodes CASSPLRQGAYNEQFF. Drawing the rest from reference TRBV11-2 and TRBJ2-1, the complete variable domain is EAGVAQSPRYKIIEKRQSVAFWCNPISGHATLYWYQQILGQGPKLLIQFQNNGVVDDSQLPKDRFSAERLKGVDSTLKIQPAKLEDSAVYLCASSPLRQGAYNEQFFGPGTRLTVL.

The rearrangement joins TRBV19 to TRBJ2-2; D might be TRBD2 (5 bases). From germline, CDR1 is LNHDA and CDR2 SQIVND (reference sequence). The CDR3 consists of 14 residues. The germline V and J ends were trimmed by 9 bases and 4 bases, with 15 bases remaining between them. CDR3 DNA sequence: TGTGCCAGCGGGGTAGACGTGGGCACCGGGGAGCTGTTTTTT. Translating it yields CASGVDVGTGELFF. Full variable domain (missing parts from reference TRBV19 and TRBJ2-2): DGGITQSPKYLFRKEGQNVTLSCEQNLNHDAMYWYRQDPGQGLRLIYYSQIVNDFQKGDIAEGYSVSREKKESFPLTVTSAQKNPTAFYLCASGVDVGTGELFFGEGSRLTVL.

The chain uses TRBV5-1 and TRBJ2-3; D perhaps matches TRBD2 (6 bases). The germline V and J ends were trimmed by 2 bases and 0 bases, with 10 bases remaining between them. Germline lookup yields CDR1 SGHRS and CDR2 YFSETQ. The CDR3 has 15 amino acids. The CDR3 nucleotides read TGCGCCAGCAGCTTACAGCGGGCTAGCACAGATACGCAGTATTTT. Encoded protein: CASSLQRASTDTQYF. Full variable domain (outside the CDR3, taken from reference TRBV5-1 and TRBJ2-3): KAGVTQTPRYLIKTRGQQVTLSCSPISGHRSVSWYQQTPGQGLQFLFEYFSETQRNKGNFPGRFSGRQFSNSRSEMNVSTLELGDSALYLCASSLQRASTDTQYFGPGTRLTVL.

The V and J genes are TRBV18 and TRBJ2-7, with 9 bases matching TRBD2. The trim removed 3 bases at V and 1 base at J, leaving 4 bases unmatched. CDR1 and CDR2 from the germline V gene are KGHSH and LQKENI. This CDR3 is 15 amino acids long. In DNA form, the CDR3 reads TGTGCCAGCTCACCCGGGACTAGCCCTTCCTACGAGCAGTACTTC. Its translation: CASSPGTSPSYEQYF.

The chain recombines TRBV7-9 with TRBJ2-7, with TRBD1 identical over 8 bases. V was pared by 5 bases and J by 5 bases, with 8 bases of the junction left unmatched. Germline CDR1 SEHNR, CDR2 FQNEAQ (reference sequence). The CDR3 is 14 residues long. CDR3 amino acids: CASSPTGERNEQYF. The DNA of the CDR3 is TGTGCCAGCAGCCCGACAGGGGAAAGGAACGAGCAGTACTTC.

This rearrangement joins TRBV28 to TRBJ2-7; TRBD1 matches 7 bases. The CDR3 has 14 amino acids. With V trimmed by 8 bases and J by 2 bases, 9 bases remained unmatched. Germline V gene data show CDR1 as MDHEN and CDR2 as SYDVKM. CDR3 loop: CASRNQGTAYEQYF. Here the CDR3 DNA reads TGTGCCAGCCGAAACCAGGGGACAGCCTACGAGCAGTACTTC.

The J gene is TRBJ2-7, the V gene TRBV9; 10 bases are shared with TRBD2. The J segment lost 6 bases and the V segment lost 3 bases, leaving 3 bases of the junction unmatched. CDR1 and CDR2 (germline): SGDLS, YYNGEE. The CDR3 has 13 amino acids. CDR3 nucleotides: TGTGCCAGCAGCGCGGGACTAGCGCGCGAGCAGTACTTC. Residues: CASSAGLAREQYF.

The CDR3 region is CASSLRASGRQETQYF. CDR3 in DNA: TGTGCCAGCAGCTTGAGAGCTAGCGGGAGGCAAGAGACCCAGTACTTC. This chain links TRBV7-2 with TRBJ2-5, with 11 positions matching TRBD2. Germline CDR1 is SGHTA and CDR2 is FQGNSA. The CDR3 loop spans 16 amino acids. V dropped 3 bases and J dropped 2; count of bases not matched to a gene: 5.

The chain links TRBV7-8 to TRBJ1-1, with 7 bases matching TRBD1. The V and J ends lost 3 bases and 7 bases, in that order; junction bases with no gene match: 8. The CDR3 spans 14 residues. Germline V gives CDR1 SGHVS, CDR2 FQNEAQ. CDR3 residues: CASSFNRGYGEAFF. The CDR3 coding sequence is TGTGCCAGCAGCTTTAACAGGGGATACGGTGAAGCTTTCTTT.

This chain joins TRBV21-1 and TRBJ2-5; the table names TRBD2, a call not compared with the DNA. TRBV21-1 is noted as a pseudogene. This CDR3 region has 16 residues. DNA of the CDR3: TGTGCCAGCAGCAAAATCGGCGGGAGCCCCCAAGAGACCCAGTACTTC. Translation gives CASSKIGGSPQETQYF.

The chain joins TRBV18 to TRBJ2-3; TRBD2 aligns across 9 bases. V shed 3 bases, J shed 2 bases, and the junction held 3 bases outside the gene matches. CDR1 is KGHSH and CDR2 is LQKENI in the germline V gene. This CDR3 has 15 amino acids. The CDR3 DNA sequence: TGTGCCAGCTCACCGACTAGCGGACTCACAGATACGCAGTATTTT. Translating gives CASSPTSGLTDTQYF.

The V gene is TRBV9, the J gene TRBJ1-2, with D unclear. Trimming removed 2 bases at V and 5 bases at J, with 7 bases between. The germline V gene encodes CDR1 SGDLS and CDR2 YYNGEE. The CDR3 totals 12 residues. The CDR3 here is CASSVGGYGYTF. The CDR3 DNA reads as TGTGCCAGCAGCGTCGGAGGGTATGGCTACACCTTC.

This chain uses TRBV7-3 with TRBJ2-3; TRBD2 matches at 11 bases. Trimming removed 3 bases from V and 4 bases from J; junction bases left unmatched: 6. Germline CDR1 is SGHTA and CDR2 is FQGTGA. The CDR3 runs 16 residues. The CDR3 bases are TGTGCCAGCAGCTTTTTAGCGGGAGGGGTCCCAGATACGCAGTATTTT. This translates into CASSFLAGGVPDTQYF.

The chain couples TRBV12-1 to TRBJ2-3; the table's D gene call, TRBD2, was not cross checked with the DNA. TRBV12-1 is an annotated pseudogene. The CDR3 length is 17 residues. CDR3 nucleotide sequence: TGTGCCAGCAGCCACCGCCAAACTACCCCGGGCACAGATACGCAGTATTTT. It encodes CASSHRQTTPGTDTQYF.

This chain links TRBV3-1 (or the pseudogene TRBV3-2) with TRBJ1-4; tentative D call: TRBD1 (5 bases). Trimming took off 4 bases at V and 4 bases at J, with 10 bases between the two ends. The CDR3 length is 14 residues. Germline V lookup: CDR1 LGHDT, CDR2 YNNKEL (reference sequence). The CDR3 DNA is TGTGCCAGCAGCCGGTATCAGGGTAATGAAAAACTGTTTTTT. Its translation is CASSRYQGNEKLFF.

V is TRBV5-6 and J is TRBJ2-7; 8 nucleotides match TRBD1. The junction had 9 bases not matched to a gene; V was cut back by 4 bases and J by 3 bases. CDR1 is SGHDT and CDR2 is YYEEEE in the germline V gene. This CDR3 contains 15 residues. This CDR3 reads CASSTLHGQGYEQYF. CDR3 DNA: TGTGCCAGCAGCACTCTACACGGACAGGGCTACGAGCAGTACTTC.

With regard to this clone: Relative to the germline gene, one junction end is altered; a read error may explain this. CDR3 nucleotide sequence: TGCAGGCCCGGGGAGCGGAGCTTC. Amino acid sequence: CRPGERSF. This chain uses TRBV20-1 with TRBJ2-7; D is perhaps TRBD2 (5 bases). The CDR3 spans 8 residues. Germline V gene lookup returns CDR1 DFQATT and CDR2 SNEGSKA (reference sequence).

This clone appeared once. The rearrangement joins TRBV6-4 to TRBJ2-7; 14 bases are a match to TRBD2. This CDR3 region has 15 residues. J was trimmed by 2 bases and V by 6 bases; bases with no gene match: 3. Germline assignment: CDR1 MRHNA and CDR2 SNTAGT. CDR3: CASSGLAGGPYEQYF. In DNA, the CDR3 is TGTGCCAGCAGCGGACTAGCGGGAGGACCCTACGAGCAGTACTTC.

The chain employs TRBV11-2 and TRBJ2-7; D is possibly TRBD1 (5 bases). The CDR3 loop spans 16 amino acids. Germline CDR1 is SGHAT and CDR2 is FQNNGV. V was clipped by 5 bases and J by 2 bases, with 19 bases between them. This CDR3 is CASSPLGGHEAYEQYF. DNA of the CDR3: TGTGCCAGCAGCCCCCTAGGCGGACATGAAGCCTACGAGCAGTACTTC.

The rearrangement uses TRBV4-1 and TRBJ1-2; 10 bases agree with TRBD1. The J segment lost 6 bases and the V segment lost 2 bases, leaving 3 bases of the junction unmatched. The CDR3 sequence is 14 residues long. Per germline, CDR1 MGHRA and CDR2 YSYEKL. The CDR3: CASSQPTGGDGYTF. CDR3 nucleotides: TGCGCCAGCAGCCAACCGACAGGGGGCGATGGCTACACCTTC.

This chain uses TRBV10-3 with TRBJ2-5; no reliable D call. The CDR3 has 12 residues. V was trimmed by 5 bases and J by 5 bases, leaving 9 bases between them. CDR1 and CDR2 from the germline V gene are ENHRY and SYGVKD. The CDR3, as DNA: TGTGCCATCAGTCCGACCGGGGAGACCCAGTACTTC. Its protein product is CAISPTGETQYF.

The chain recombines TRBV2 with TRBJ1-1; perhaps TRBD1 as D (5 bases). The V end lost 3 bases, the J end lost 0 bases, and 17 bases lay between the germline ends. The CDR3 loop spans 17 amino acids. In germline, CDR1 is SNHLY, CDR2 FYNNEI. This chain's CDR3 is CASSDVSGIPMNTEAFF. As DNA, the CDR3 is TGTGCCAGCAGTGATGTTTCAGGGATCCCCATGAACACTGAAGCTTTCTTT. The whole variable domain, filled in from reference TRBV2 and TRBJ1-1, reads EPEVTQTPSHQVTQMGQEVILRCVPISNHLYFYWYRQILGQKVEFLVSFYNNEISEKSEIFDDQFSVERPDGSNFTLKIRSTKLEDSAMYFCASSDVSGIPMNTEAFFGQGTRLTVV.

Only a few counts were recorded for this clone. The rearrangement joins TRBV16 to TRBJ1-6, with TRBD1 matching over 7 bases. Germline values: CDR1 KGHSY, CDR2 FQNENV. The CDR3 runs to 16 residues. Losses at the gene ends were 0 bases for V and 7 bases for J; bases not matched to a gene: 6. The CDR3 spells CASSQSGGIGNSPLHF. In DNA form, the CDR3 reads TGTGCCAGCAGCCAATCAGGGGGCATCGGAAATTCACCCCTCCACTTT.